This T cell receptor beta chain derives from a study of CD8 T cells in ankylosing spondylitis (dated by TCRdb to the late 2010s). A note on the overall study: To find TCR variants linked to disease, the study profiled T cell receptor beta repertoires in ankylosing spondylitis patients and healthy donors. The whole study cohort included about a hundred healthy donors and about two dozen ankylosing spondylitis patients. Peripheral blood was sampled, and synovial fluid was also collected from ankylosing spondylitis patients. On the study overall, not on this receptor specifically: The disease-linked clones were reported to be significantly enriched in matched synovial fluid samples from ankylosing spondylitis patients. Some of the motif variants had been reported before in the synovial fluid and blood of reactive arthritis patients, a finding that suggests common disease-initiation mechanisms. A TCR beta motif made up of eight highly homologous amino acid variants appeared to be characteristic of blood from ankylosing spondylitis patients. The disease-linked clones had a CD8+ phenotype and were found at relatively low frequencies in peripheral blood.

The run used an Illumina HiSeq 2500. Quantitative 5'-RACE with molecular barcodes was the method used to prepare the TCR beta libraries. As for the authors' bioinformatics: Disease-linked TCR variants were identified with a new computational method built on a probabilistic model of VDJ rearrangement. TCRdb ran its own pipeline on the public reads, namely fastp trimming at Q25 and MiXCR clone calling, and kept in-frame beta chains. A single entry per CDR3 protein holds the most common genes and DNA from its merged rows. The V and J calls and clone size come from TCRdb's table, not from the authors' own analysis. In this sample the table shows 200,000 to 250,000 distinct CDR3 sequences, roughly a tenth of which occur a single time. Approximately 20% of the sample is in the top ten clones. This clonotype turned up a few times. The specificity of this receptor is unknown. No clone much larger than this one lies a single base away; base qualities are absent.

Sequencing input: blood, either unsorted or a sorted T cell fraction (not recorded which). This receptor was obtained from a male donor with ankylosing spondylitis or in good health (not recorded which).

The DNA sequence is TGCGCCAGCAGCGGGGGACAGGGAGAGACCCAGTACTTC. Its translation reads: CASSGGQGETQYF. The V and J genes are TRBV5-1 and TRBJ2-5, with 9 bases aligning to TRBD1. V is pruned by 4 bases and J by 4 bases, leaving 2 bases of the junction without a gene match. CDR3 length: 13 amino acids, cysteine to phenylalanine. Solely the CDR3 DNA is kept, with 39 bases framed from the first base. CDR1 is given as SGHRS and CDR2 as YFSETQ, both from the germline V gene.